Listed here are 16 T cell receptor beta chains from one sample, sequenced in a study of siplizumab effects on memory and regulatory T cells. Assay: immunoSEQ multiplex PCR; the TCRdb copy retains only in-frame clones and omits some. Of around 83,000 clones listed, about 90% were seen once; the top ten hold 15%. Sequenced: CD4+ T cells sorted from blood. The source is a human donor in good health.

The V gene is TRBV21-1, the J gene TRBJ2-3; the table's D call of TRBD2 was not tested on the DNA. TRBV21-1 is reported as a pseudogene. The CDR3 runs 13 residues. The CDR3 is CASTRTCTDTQYF. The CDR3 nucleotides are TGTGCCAGCACGCGAACCTGCACAGATACGCAGTATTTT.

V gene TRBV7-6 combines with J gene TRBJ2-7; 11 nucleotides agree with TRBD1. Germline V gives CDR1 SGHVS, CDR2 FNYEAQ. This CDR3 comprises 15 residues. The V segment lost 6 bases and the J segment 1 base; nucleotides outside the gene matches: 5. CDR3 DNA sequence: TGTGCCAGCAGACCTGGACAGGGGGCTTCCTACGAGCAGTACTTC. Translation gives CASRPGQGASYEQYF.

The chain couples TRBV30 to TRBJ2-5, with D perhaps TRBD2 (6 bases). There are 14 residues in the CDR3. Trimming removed 2 bases at V and 7 bases at J, with 17 bases between. CDR1 and CDR2 from the germline V gene are GTSNPN and SVGIG (reference sequence). As DNA, the CDR3 is TGTGCCTGGAGTAAACCGGGACTGGGGAGGACCCAGTACTTC. This gives the protein CAWSKPGLGRTQYF.

The chain has TRBV5-1 and TRBJ2-1, with D perhaps TRBD2 (6 bases). Germline CDR1 reads SGHRS; CDR2 reads YFSETQ. V was cut by 0 bases and J by 9 bases, with 19 bases left in between. CDR3 size: 16 residues. CDR3: CASSLGLAGREREQFF. The DNA for the CDR3 is TGCGCCAGCAGCTTGGGACTCGCGGGAAGGGAACGTGAGCAGTTCTTC.

The rearrangement uses TRBV7-9 and TRBJ1-2; maybe TRBD1 (5 bases). Trimming took 5 bases from V and 6 from J, leaving 10 bases between them. CDR1 SEHNR and CDR2 FQNEAQ come from the germline V gene (reference sequence). The CDR3 covers 12 residues. The CDR3 DNA follows: TGTGCCAGCAGCCTGGGGACGGATGGCTACACCTTC. Translated: CASSLGTDGYTF. Complete variable domain (other parts from reference TRBV7-9 and TRBJ1-2): DTGVSQNPRHKITKRGQNVTFRCDPISEHNRLYWYRQTLGQGPEFLTYFQNEAQLEKSRLLSDRFSAERPKGSFSTLEIQRTEQGDSAMYLCASSLGTDGYTFGSGTRLTVV.

The rearrangement links TRBV5-1 to TRBJ2-3; 9 nucleotides match TRBD2. CDR1 is SGHRS and CDR2 is YFSETQ in the germline V gene. The trim removed 4 bases at V and 4 bases at J, leaving 4 bases unmatched. This CDR3 is built from 14 residues. The CDR3 DNA reads TGCGCCAGCAGCGTATCTAGCGGGGCAGATACGCAGTATTTT. Protein sequence: CASSVSSGADTQYF.

The chain is built from TRBV25-1 and TRBJ1-6; the D gene is possibly TRBD1 (6 bases). The CDR3 runs 14 residues. Trimming removed 4 bases from V and 7 bases from J, with 11 bases in between. Germline V gene sequence: CDR1 MGHDK, CDR2 SYGVNS. CDR3 residues: CASSGAQGNSPLHF. In DNA, the CDR3 is TGTGCCAGCAGTGGAGCACAGGGAAATTCACCCCTCCACTTT. Full variable domain (outside the CDR3, taken from reference TRBV25-1 and TRBJ1-6): EADIYQTPRYLVIGTGKKITLECSQTMGHDKMYWYQQDPGMELHLIHYSYGVNSTEKGDLSSESTVSRIRTEHFPLTLESARPSHTSQYLCASSGAQGNSPLHFGNGTRLTVT.

The chain combines TRBV5-1 with TRBJ1-4; no clear D. V was cut by 1 base and J by 0 bases, with 10 bases left in between. This CDR3 spans 16 amino acids. The V gene's germline CDR1 is SGHRS and CDR2 YFSETQ. CDR3 bases: TGCGCCAGCAGCTTGTCAGGAGTAACAACTAATGAAAAACTGTTTTTT. Translated: CASSLSGVTTNEKLFF.

CDR3 protein: CASSQGAGAGGKNEQFF. The CDR3 DNA sequence: TGTGCCAGCAGCCAGGGTGCGGGAGCGGGAGGTAAAAATGAGCAGTTCTTC. This chain joins TRBV7-3 and TRBJ2-1; 9 bases fit TRBD2. The V gene end was trimmed by 5 bases and the J gene end by 7 bases; junction bases not matched to a gene: 15. CDR3 length: 17 residues. CDR1 is SGHTA, CDR2 FQGTGA, per germline.

The J gene is TRBJ2-1, the V gene TRBV30; TRBD2 matches 10 bases. Germline trimming cut 3 bases from V and 3 bases from J; bases unmatched to any gene: 11. This CDR3 spans 17 amino acids. The germline gives CDR1 GTSNPN, CDR2 SVGIG (reference sequence). The CDR3 DNA is TGTGCCTGGAGCCAGAGGGGGCTAGCGGGAGTCTACAATGAGCAGTTCTTC. Translated: CAWSQRGLAGVYNEQFF.

This chain joins TRBV7-9 and TRBJ2-3; D is possibly TRBD1 (6 bases). The CDR3 runs to 16 residues. V was cut by 0 bases and J by 0 bases, with 10 bases left in between. Germline assignment: CDR1 SEHNR and CDR2 FQNEAQ (reference sequence). This CDR3 is CASSLASRGSTDTQYF. Written as DNA, the CDR3 is TGTGCCAGCAGCTTAGCCTCCAGGGGTAGCACAGATACGCAGTATTTT.

The chain links TRBV19 to TRBJ1-5; D is uncertain. The ends were cut back, 6 bases at V and 1 base at J, with 10 bases in the middle. The germline V gene has CDR1 LNHDA and CDR2 SQIVND (reference sequence). The CDR3 is made up of 14 amino acids. The CDR3 DNA reads TGTGCCAGTAGCTACCAGGAAAGCAATCAGCCCCAGCATTTT. Amino acid sequence: CASSYQESNQPQHF.

The J gene is TRBJ2-1, the V gene TRBV4-2, with 7 bases lining up with TRBD2. J lost 8 bases, V lost 0 bases, and 10 bases had no gene match. Looked up from germline, CDR1 is LGHNA and CDR2 is YNFKEQ. The CDR3 length is 16 residues. The CDR3, as DNA: TGTGCCAGCAGCCAAGAACGCTCGGGGGGATGGGATGAGCAGTTCTTC. It translates to CASSQERSGGWDEQFF.

The chain links TRBV7-2 to TRBJ2-5; D remains ambiguous. CDR1 SGHTA and CDR2 FQGNSA come from the germline V gene. Between the trimmed V and J ends, which lost 2 bases and 1 base, there was a span of 14 bases. This CDR3 spans 16 amino acids. CDR3 residues: CASSLFYRTSQETQYF. The CDR3 DNA reads TGTGCCAGCAGCTTATTTTACCGAACTTCCCAAGAGACCCAGTACTTC.

This clone appeared once. The rearrangement links TRBV10-3 to TRBJ1-4; TRBD1 might be the D (6 bases). The CDR3 is 13 residues long. In germline, CDR1 is ENHRY, CDR2 SYGVKD. The germline V and J ends were trimmed by 11 bases and 7 bases, with 17 bases remaining between them. This chain's CDR3 is CALIRGGPEKLFF. In DNA form, the CDR3 reads TGTGCCCTTATCCGGGGGGGCCCTGAAAAACTGTTTTTT.

The V gene is TRBV27, the J gene TRBJ2-6; D not resolved. V was shortened by 8 bases and J by 0 bases, with 8 bases between the two germline ends. The CDR3 totals 14 residues. Germline loops: CDR1 MNHEY, CDR2 SMNVEV (reference sequence). Here the CDR3 DNA reads TGTGCCAGCCGATACAGCTCTGGGGCCAACGTCCTGACTTTC. Its protein is CASRYSSGANVLTF.